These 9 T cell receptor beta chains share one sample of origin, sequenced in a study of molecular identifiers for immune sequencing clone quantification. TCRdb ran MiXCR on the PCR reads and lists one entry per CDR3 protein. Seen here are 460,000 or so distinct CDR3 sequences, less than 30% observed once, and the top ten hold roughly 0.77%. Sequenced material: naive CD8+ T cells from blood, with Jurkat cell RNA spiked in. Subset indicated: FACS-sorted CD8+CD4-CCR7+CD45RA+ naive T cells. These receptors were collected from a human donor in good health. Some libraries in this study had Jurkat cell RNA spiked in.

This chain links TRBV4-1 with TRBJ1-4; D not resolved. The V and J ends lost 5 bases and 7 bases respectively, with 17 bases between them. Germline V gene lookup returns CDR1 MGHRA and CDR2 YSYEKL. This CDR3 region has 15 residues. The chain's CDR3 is CASSYRAQASEKLFF. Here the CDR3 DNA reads TGCGCCAGCAGCTACCGGGCCCAGGCTAGTGAAAAACTGTTTTTT.

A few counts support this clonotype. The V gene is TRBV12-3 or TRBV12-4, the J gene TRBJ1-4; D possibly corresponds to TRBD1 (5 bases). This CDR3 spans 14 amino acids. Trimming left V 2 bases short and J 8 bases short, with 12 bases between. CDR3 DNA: TGTGCCAGCAGTTTAAAGTGGGGGGAGGAAAAACTGTTTTTT. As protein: CASSLKWGEEKLFF.

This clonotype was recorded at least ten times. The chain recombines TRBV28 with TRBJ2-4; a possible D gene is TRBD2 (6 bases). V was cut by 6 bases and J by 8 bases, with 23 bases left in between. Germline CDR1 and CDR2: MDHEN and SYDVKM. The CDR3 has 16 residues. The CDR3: CASSQGLDEVFDIQYF. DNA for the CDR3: TGTGCCAGCAGCCAGGGACTGGACGAAGTCTTTGACATTCAGTACTTC.

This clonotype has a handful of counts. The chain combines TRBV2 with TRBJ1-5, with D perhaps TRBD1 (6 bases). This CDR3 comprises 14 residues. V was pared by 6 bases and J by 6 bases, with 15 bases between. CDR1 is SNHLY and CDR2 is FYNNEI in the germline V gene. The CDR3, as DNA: TGTGCCAGCAGGGGGGGGCAGGGGAGTCAGCCCCAGCATTTT. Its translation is CASRGGQGSQPQHF.

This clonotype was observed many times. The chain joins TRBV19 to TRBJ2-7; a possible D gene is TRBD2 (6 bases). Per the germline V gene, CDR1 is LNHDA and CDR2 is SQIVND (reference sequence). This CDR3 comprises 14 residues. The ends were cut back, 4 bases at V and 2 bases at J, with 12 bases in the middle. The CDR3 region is CASSTEGRPYEQYF. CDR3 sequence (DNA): TGTGCCAGTAGTACGGAGGGAAGACCCTACGAGCAGTACTTC.

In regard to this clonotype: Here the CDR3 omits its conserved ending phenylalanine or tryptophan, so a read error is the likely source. CDR3 loop: CASSQVSGAYEQYI. CDR3 coding DNA: TGCGCCAGCAGCCAAGTATCCGGAGCCTACGAGCAGTACATC. The chain combines TRBV4-3 with TRBJ2-7; D is ambiguous. CDR3 length: 14 residues. CDR1 is LGHNA and CDR2 is YSLEER in the germline V gene. V was cut by 1 base and J by 2 bases, with 9 bases left in between.

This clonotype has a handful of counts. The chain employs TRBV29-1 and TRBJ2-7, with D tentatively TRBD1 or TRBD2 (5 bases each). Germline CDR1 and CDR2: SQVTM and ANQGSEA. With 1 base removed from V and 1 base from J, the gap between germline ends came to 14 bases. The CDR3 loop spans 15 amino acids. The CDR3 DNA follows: TGCAGCGTTGAAGTTGGGACCGTTGTATCCTACGAGCAGTACTTC. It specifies CSVEVGTVVSYEQYF.

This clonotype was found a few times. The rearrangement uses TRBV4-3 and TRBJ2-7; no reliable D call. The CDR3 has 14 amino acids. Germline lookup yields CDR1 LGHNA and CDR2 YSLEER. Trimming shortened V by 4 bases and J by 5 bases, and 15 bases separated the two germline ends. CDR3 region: CASSPRLGVDEQYF. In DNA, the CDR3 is TGCGCCAGCAGCCCCCGCTTGGGCGTGGACGAGCAGTACTTC.

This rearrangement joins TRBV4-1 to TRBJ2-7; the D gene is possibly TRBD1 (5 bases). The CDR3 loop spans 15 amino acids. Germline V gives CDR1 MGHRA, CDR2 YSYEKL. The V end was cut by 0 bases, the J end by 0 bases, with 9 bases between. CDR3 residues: CASSQEGRASYEQYF. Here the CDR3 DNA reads TGCGCCAGCAGCCAAGAAGGCAGGGCCTCCTACGAGCAGTACTTC.